One T cell receptor (beta chain) is described in this entry. This specimen comes from a study of blood T cell repertoires in COVID-19. The overall study: The analysed material was cDNA or gDNA that came from T cells, B-cell-depleted T cells, or PBMCs.

In germline, CDR1 is MGHRA, CDR2 YSYEKL. The V gene lost 0 bases and the J gene lost 1 base, with 15 bases spanning the gap. The CDR3 length is 17 residues. Either two negative PCRs, clearance, or symptom resolution qualified Cohort 3 donors as recovered. Method: immunoSEQ multiplex PCR; TCRdb's copy keeps in-frame clones and lacks some. The table records around 200,000 clones, approximately 75% of them present only once. This clonotype was obtained from a man aged 35-49 years who had recovered from COVID-19. The chain couples TRBV4-1 to TRBJ1-2; D is undetermined. The sample consisted of PBMCs or T cells enriched from blood (not recorded which). CDR3 nucleotides: TGCGCCAGCAGCCAAGATGGGCTACGACGGTATAACTATGGCTACACCTTC. Translating gives CASSQDGLRRYNYGYTF.